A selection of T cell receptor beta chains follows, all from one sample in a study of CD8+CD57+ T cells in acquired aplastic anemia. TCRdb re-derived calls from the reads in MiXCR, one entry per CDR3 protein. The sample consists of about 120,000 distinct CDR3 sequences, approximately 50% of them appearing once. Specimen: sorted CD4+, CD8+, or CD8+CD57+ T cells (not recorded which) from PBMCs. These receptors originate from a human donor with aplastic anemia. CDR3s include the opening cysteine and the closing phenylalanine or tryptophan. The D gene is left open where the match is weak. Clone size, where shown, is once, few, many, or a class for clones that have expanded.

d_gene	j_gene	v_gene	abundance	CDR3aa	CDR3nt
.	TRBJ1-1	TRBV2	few	CASRPDFLTAFF	TGTGCCAGCAGGCCGGATTTCCTGACAGCTTTCTTT
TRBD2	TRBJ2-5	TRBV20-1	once	CSARGLAEQETQYF	TGCAGTGCTAGAGGACTAGCGGAACAAGAGACCCAGTACTTC
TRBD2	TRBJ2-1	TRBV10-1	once	CASKGSGSGKQFF	TGCGCCAGCAAGGGGAGCGGGAGTGGGAAGCAGTTCTTC
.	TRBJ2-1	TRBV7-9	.	CASSPGFGNEQFF	TGTGCCAGCAGCCCAGGGTTTGGCAATGAGCAGTTCTTC
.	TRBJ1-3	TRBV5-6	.	CASSLSGLVDTIYF	TGTGCCAGCAGCTTGTCGGGGCTGGTGGACACCATATATTTT
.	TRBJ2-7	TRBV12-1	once	CASSLAGTGMYEQYF	TGTGCCAGCAGCCTTGCCGGGACCGGCATGTACGAGCAGTACTTC
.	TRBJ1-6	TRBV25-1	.	CASSGAAYNSPLHF	TGTGCCAGCAGTGGGGCTGCCTATAATTCACCCCTCCACTTT
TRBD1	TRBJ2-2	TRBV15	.	CATGSTRTGGRELFF	TGTGCCACCGGATCCACGCGGACAGGGGGGCGGGAGCTGTTTTTT
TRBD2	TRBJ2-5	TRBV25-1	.	CASTSEPYSGSGETQYF	TGTGCCAGCACCAGTGAACCCTATAGCGGGAGCGGGGAGACCCAGTACTTC
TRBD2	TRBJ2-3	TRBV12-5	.	CASGFGTSGMDTQYF	TGTGCTAGTGGTTTCGGGACTAGCGGAATGGATACGCAGTATTTT
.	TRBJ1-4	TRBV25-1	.	CASSDDTRTELFF	TGTGCCAGCAGTGACGATACACGGACCGAACTGTTTTTT
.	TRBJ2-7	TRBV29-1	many	CSVVGGAGEQYF	TGCAGCGTTGTAGGGGGCGCGGGGGAGCAGTACTTC
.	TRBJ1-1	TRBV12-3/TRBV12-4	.	CASSVQQAYAAFF	TGTGCCAGCAGTGTTCAACAGGCTTACGCAGCTTTCTTT
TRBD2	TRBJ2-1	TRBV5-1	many	CASSAPTGLVPNEQFF	TGCGCCAGCAGCGCCCCTACGGGACTAGTTCCAAATGAGCAGTTCTTC
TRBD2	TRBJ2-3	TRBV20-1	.	CSATLAGGLTDTQYF	TGCAGTGCGACTCTAGCGGGAGGCCTCACAGATACGCAGTATTTT
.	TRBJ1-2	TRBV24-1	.	CATSDYGYTF	TGTGCCACCAGTGACTATGGCTACACCTTC
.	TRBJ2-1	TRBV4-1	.	CASSQELNYNEQFF	TGCGCCAGCAGCCAGGAATTAAACTATAATGAGCAGTTCTTC
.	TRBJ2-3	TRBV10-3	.	CAISEPATADTQYF	TGTGCCATCAGTGAGCCCGCGACCGCAGATACGCAGTATTTT
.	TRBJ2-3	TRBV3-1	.	CASSQYGVRSHTQYF	TGTGCCAGCAGCCAATATGGTGTTCGGAGTCATACGCAGTATTTT
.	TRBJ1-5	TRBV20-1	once	CSEAGGGGYQPQHF	TGCAGTGAAGCGGGGGGAGGGGGATATCAGCCCCAGCATTTT
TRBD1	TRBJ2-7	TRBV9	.	CASSVGTGFYEQYF	TGTGCCAGCAGCGTAGGGACAGGGTTCTACGAGCAGTACTTC
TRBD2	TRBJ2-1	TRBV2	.	CASGGSGRYNEQFF	TGTGCCAGTGGGGGCAGCGGGAGGTACAATGAGCAGTTCTTC
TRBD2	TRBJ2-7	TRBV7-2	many	CASSLAAGGGYEQYF	TGTGCCAGCAGCTTAGCTGCTGGCGGGGGCTACGAGCAGTACTTC
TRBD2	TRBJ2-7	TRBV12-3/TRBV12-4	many	CASNPGGGSYEQYF	TGTGCCAGCAACCCCGGGGGGGGGTCCTACGAGCAGTACTTC
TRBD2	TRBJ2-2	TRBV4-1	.	CASSQQREDTGELFF	TGCGCCAGCAGCCAACAGCGGGAGGACACCGGGGAGCTGTTTTTT
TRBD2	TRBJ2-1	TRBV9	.	CASSVGTSEGDEQFF	TGTGCCAGCAGCGTAGGGACTAGCGAGGGGGATGAGCAGTTCTTC
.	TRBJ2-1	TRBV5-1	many	CASSGGTAGEQFF	TGCGCCAGCAGCGGAGGGACGGCCGGTGAGCAGTTCTTC
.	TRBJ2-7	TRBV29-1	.	CSVGTRQSYEQYF	TGCAGCGTTGGTACCCGACAGTCCTACGAGCAGTACTTC
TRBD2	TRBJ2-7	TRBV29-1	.	CSVLTHGGETYEQYF	TGCAGCGTCCTAACCCACGGGGGGGAGACCTACGAGCAGTACTTC
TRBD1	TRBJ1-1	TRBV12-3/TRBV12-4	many	CASRSRDRGLTEAFF	TGTGCCAGCAGGTCCCGGGACAGGGGGCTGACTGAAGCTTTCTTT
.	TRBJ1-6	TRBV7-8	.	CASSLDRVRPLHF	TGTGCCAGCAGCTTAGACAGGGTTCGGCCCCTCCACTTT
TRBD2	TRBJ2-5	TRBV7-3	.	CASSLTPAGDPKETQYF	TGTGCCAGCAGCTTAACTCCAGCGGGAGACCCAAAGGAGACCCAGTACTTC
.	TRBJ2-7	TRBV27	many	CASSARSDRGEQYF	TGTGCCAGCAGTGCCCGATCCGACCGGGGCGAGCAGTACTTC
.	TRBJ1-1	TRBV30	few	CAWSEPGTDTEAFF	TGTGCCTGGAGTGAACCGGGTACGGACACTGAAGCTTTCTTT
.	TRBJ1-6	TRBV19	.	CASRLWDPNSPLHF	TGTGCCAGCAGGCTTTGGGACCCAAATTCACCCCTCCACTTT
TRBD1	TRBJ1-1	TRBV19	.	CATSYRGTEAFF	TGTGCCACCTCGTACAGGGGCACTGAAGCTTTCTTT
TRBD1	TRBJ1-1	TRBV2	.	CASSEADRGYTEAFF	TGTGCCAGCAGTGAAGCCGACAGGGGGTACACTGAAGCTTTCTTT
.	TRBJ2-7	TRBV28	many	CASSYQYEQYF	TGTGCCAGCAGTTACCAATACGAGCAGTACTTC
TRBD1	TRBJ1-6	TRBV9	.	CASSGAGTGNSPLHF	TGTGCCAGCAGCGGCGCCGGGACAGGGAACTCACCCCTCCACTTT
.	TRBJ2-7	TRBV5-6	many	CASSLWGVAYEQYF	TGTGCCAGCAGCTTGTGGGGGGTCGCCTACGAGCAGTACTTC
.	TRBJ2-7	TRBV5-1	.	CASSLQGPAYEQYF	TGCGCCAGCAGCTTACAGGGCCCGGCCTACGAGCAGTACTTC
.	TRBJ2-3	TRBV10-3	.	CAISVGSGTDTQYF	TGTGCCATCAGTGTGGGGAGCGGGACAGATACGCAGTATTTT
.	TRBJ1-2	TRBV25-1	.	CASSDKGGGAHGYTF	TGTGCCAGCAGTGATAAGGGTGGGGGCGCGCATGGCTACACCTTC
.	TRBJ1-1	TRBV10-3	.	CAIREEGKAFF	TGTGCCATAAGAGAAGAGGGGAAAGCTTTCTTT
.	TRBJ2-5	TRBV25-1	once	CASGPIGQLTQYF	TGTGCCAGCGGGCCTATAGGGCAGCTGACCCAGTACTTC
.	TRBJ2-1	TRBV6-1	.	CASSEIGEPGNEQFF	TGTGCCAGCAGTGAAATCGGGGAGCCTGGCAATGAGCAGTTCTTC
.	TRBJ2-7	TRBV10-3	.	CAISQTVYEQYF	TGTGCCATCAGCCAGACAGTCTACGAGCAGTACTTC
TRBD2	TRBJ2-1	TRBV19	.	CASSPTSGYSSYNEQFF	TGTGCCAGTAGTCCGACTAGCGGGTATAGCTCCTACAATGAGCAGTTCTTC
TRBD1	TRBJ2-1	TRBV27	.	CASTDRGISNEQFF	TGTGCCAGCACCGACAGGGGAATTAGTAATGAGCAGTTCTTC
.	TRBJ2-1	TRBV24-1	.	CATSDWNQGRDDEQFF	TGTGCCACCAGTGATTGGAACCAGGGGAGGGACGATGAGCAGTTCTTC
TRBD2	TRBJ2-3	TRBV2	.	CASRREGLGTQYF	TGCGCCAGCAGACGGGAGGGCCTGGGTACGCAGTATTTT
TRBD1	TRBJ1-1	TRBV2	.	CASRDRGLTEAFF	TGTGCCAGCAGGGACAGGGGGCTCACTGAAGCTTTCTTT
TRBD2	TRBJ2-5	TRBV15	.	CATSRGGGDQETQYF	TGTGCCACCAGCAGGGGCGGGGGGGACCAAGAGACCCAGTACTTC
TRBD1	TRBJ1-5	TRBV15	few	CATSIGQGLRPQHF	TGTGCCACCAGCATCGGACAGGGACTACGGCCCCAGCATTTT